This entry features one TCR beta chain sequence. Its antigen is not known. The time point: pre-sensitization, week 0. Treatment reported: therapeutic diphenylcyclopropenone sensitization with weekly scalp DPC. Deletions cut 5 bases from V and 1 base from J, with 20 bases between. The CDR3 has 17 residues. What the library attached to individual cDNA molecules were unique molecular identifiers. TCRdb passed the RACE reads through MiXCR, listing each CDR3 protein once. This sample has 62,000 or so distinct CDR3 sequences; 11% occur once, and the top ten carry about 5%. These data originate in a study of human T cells and chemical hapten exposure. Study-level background: Variation in per-sample TCR yields came mainly from small pooled library volume differences. Study-wide results and limits: Every donor had alopecia, and their immune response may therefore differ from healthy people's.

This receptor was identified in a woman in her 50s with alopecia areata. Some clones in this sample may be carry-over from other donors' samples. The sample consisted of whole blood, taken in connection with sensitization to the hapten diphenylcyclopropenone (DPC). The chain is built from TRBV12-3 or TRBV12-4 and TRBJ2-5, with D possibly being TRBD1 (6 bases). The CDR3 loop reads CASSLGHGTPVQETQYF. CDR3 nucleotide sequence: TGTGCCAGCAGTCTAGGGCACGGGACACCTGTCCAAGAGACCCAGTACTTC.